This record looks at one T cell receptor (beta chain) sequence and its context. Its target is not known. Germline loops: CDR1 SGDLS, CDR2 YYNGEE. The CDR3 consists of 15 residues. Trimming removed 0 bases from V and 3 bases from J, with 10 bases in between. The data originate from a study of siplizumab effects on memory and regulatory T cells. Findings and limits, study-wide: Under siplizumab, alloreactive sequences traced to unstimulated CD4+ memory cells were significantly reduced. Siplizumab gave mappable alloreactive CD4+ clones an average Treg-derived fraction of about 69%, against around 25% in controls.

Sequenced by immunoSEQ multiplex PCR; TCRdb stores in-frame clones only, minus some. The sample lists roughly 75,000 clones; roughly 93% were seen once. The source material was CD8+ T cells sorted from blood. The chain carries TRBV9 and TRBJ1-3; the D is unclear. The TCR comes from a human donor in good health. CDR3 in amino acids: CASSVAPQVGNTIYF. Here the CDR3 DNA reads TGTGCCAGCAGCGTAGCCCCCCAAGTTGGAAACACCATATATTTT.